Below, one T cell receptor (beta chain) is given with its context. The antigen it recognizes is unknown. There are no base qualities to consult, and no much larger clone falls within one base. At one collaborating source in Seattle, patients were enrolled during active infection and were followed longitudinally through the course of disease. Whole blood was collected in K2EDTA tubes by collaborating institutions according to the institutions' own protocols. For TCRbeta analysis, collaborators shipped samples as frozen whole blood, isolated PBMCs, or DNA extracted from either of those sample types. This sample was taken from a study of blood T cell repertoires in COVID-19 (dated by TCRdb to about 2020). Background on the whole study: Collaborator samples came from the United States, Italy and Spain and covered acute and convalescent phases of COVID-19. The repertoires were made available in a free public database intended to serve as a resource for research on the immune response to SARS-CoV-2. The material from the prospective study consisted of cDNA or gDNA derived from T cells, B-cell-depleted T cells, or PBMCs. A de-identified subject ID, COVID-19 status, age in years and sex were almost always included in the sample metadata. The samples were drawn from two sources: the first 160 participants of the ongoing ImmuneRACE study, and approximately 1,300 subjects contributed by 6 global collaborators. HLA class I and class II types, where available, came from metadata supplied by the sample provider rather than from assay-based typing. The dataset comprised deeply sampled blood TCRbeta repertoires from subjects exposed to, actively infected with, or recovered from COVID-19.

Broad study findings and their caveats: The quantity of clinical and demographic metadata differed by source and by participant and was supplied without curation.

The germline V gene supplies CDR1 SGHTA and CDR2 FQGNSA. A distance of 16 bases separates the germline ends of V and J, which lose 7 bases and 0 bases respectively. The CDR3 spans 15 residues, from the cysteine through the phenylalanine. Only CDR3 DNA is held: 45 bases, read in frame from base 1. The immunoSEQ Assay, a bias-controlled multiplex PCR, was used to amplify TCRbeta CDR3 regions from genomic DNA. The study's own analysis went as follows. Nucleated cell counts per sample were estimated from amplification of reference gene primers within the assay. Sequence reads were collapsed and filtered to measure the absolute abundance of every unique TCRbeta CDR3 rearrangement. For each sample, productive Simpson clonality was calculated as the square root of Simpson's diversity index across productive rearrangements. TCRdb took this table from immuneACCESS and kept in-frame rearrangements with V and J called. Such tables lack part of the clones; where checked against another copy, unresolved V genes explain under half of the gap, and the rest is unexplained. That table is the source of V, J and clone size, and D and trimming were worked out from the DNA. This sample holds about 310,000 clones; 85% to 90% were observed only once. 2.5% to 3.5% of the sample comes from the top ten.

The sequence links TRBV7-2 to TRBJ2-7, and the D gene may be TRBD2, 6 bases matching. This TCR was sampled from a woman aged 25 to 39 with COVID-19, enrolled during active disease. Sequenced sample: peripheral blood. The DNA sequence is TGTGCCAGCACCTACGGCGGGACGAGCTCCTACGAGCAGTACTTC. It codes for CASTYGGTSSYEQYF.